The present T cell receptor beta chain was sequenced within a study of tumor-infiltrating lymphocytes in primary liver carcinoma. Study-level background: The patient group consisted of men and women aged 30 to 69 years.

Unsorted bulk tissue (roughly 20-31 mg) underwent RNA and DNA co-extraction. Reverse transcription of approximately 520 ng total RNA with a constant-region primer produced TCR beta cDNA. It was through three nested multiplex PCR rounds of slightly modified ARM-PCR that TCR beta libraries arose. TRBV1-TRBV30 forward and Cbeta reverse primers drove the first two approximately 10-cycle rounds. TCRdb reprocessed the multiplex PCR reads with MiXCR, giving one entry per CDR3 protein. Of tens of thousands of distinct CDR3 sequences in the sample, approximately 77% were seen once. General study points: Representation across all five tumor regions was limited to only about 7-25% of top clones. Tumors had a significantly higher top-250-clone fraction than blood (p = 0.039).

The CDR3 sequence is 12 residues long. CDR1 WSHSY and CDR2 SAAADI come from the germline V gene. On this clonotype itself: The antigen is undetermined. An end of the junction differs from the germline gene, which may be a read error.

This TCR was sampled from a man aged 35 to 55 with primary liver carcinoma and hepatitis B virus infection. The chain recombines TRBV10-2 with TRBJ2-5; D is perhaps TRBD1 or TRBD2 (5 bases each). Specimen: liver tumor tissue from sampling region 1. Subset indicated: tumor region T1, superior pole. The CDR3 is CANSRGRSFQYF. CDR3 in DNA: TGCGCCAACAGTCGGGGCCGCTCTTTCCAGTACTTT.